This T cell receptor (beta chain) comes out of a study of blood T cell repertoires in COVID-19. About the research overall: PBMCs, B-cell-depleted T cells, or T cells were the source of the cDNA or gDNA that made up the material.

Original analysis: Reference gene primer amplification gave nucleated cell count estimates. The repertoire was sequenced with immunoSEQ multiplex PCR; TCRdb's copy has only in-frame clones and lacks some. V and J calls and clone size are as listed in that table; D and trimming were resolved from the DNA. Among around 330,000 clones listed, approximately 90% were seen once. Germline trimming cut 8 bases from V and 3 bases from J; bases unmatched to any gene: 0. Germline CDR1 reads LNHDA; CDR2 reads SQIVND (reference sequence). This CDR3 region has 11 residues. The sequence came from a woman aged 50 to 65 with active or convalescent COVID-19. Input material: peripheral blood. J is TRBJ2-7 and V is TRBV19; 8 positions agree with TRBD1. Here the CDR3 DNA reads TGTGCCAGTGGACAGGGCTACGAGCAGTACTTC. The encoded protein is CASGQGYEQYF.